This TCR beta chain was captured in a study of blood T cell repertoires in COVID-19. Across the study: Collection of acute and convalescent COVID-19 samples took place in the United States, Italy and Spain. Sources were T cells, B-cell-depleted T cells, or PBMCs; the material itself was cDNA or gDNA.

In the source study's methods: Using reference gene primer amplification, nucleated cell counts were estimated. Method: immunoSEQ multiplex PCR; TCRdb's copy keeps in-frame clones and lacks some. That table furnishes V, J and clone size, whereas the DNA furnished D and trimming. The sample yields about 180,000 clones, just over 85% seen once. CDR1 KGHDR and CDR2 SFDVKD come from the germline V gene. The junction had 11 bases not matched to a gene; V was cut back by 2 bases and J by 7 bases. This CDR3 region has 16 residues. The receptor's source is a man between 45 and 60 years old with active or convalescent COVID-19. Sequencing input: peripheral blood. The chain carries TRBV24-1 and TRBJ2-5, with 8 nucleotides matching TRBD1. The CDR3 spells CATSDSGTGLLGTQYF. The CDR3 DNA follows: TGTGCCACCAGTGATTCCGGGACAGGACTTTTAGGGACCCAGTACTTC.